This TCR beta chain was retrieved from a study of T cell changes during pregnancy in multiple sclerosis. Germline V gene sequence: CDR1 MNHNS, CDR2 SASEGT. The CDR3 has 13 amino acids. Trimming removed 7 bases at V and 4 bases at J, with 14 bases between. This table comes from immunoSEQ multiplex PCR, and its TCRdb copy is limited to in-frame clones, with some not included. The sample records about 51,000 clones, approximately 93% being singletons. The rearrangement uses TRBV6-1 and TRBJ2-7; the D is unclear. Sequences were derived from peripheral blood, sampled in the second trimester of pregnancy. The TCR sequence derives from a female donor with multiple sclerosis, enrolled in a pregnancy study. CDR3 sequence: CASTHPEQYEQYF. Here the CDR3 DNA reads TGTGCCAGCACCCATCCGGAGCAGTACGAGCAGTACTTC.